The rows below give T cell receptor beta chains drawn from one sample of a study of OX40 agonist ivuxolimab in advanced cancers. Clones were sequenced by immunoSEQ multiplex PCR, and TCRdb holds only the in-frame ones, with some missing. The sample comprises 60,000 to 80,000 clones, 65% to 85% of which are singletons, and about 5% rests with the top ten. The starting material was CD4+ or CD8+ T cells sorted from blood, obtained in a trial of the OX40 agonist ivuxolimab. The receptor set was obtained from an adult with an advanced solid tumor such as melanoma, head and neck, liver or kidney cancer. Both conserved end residues are part of each CDR3. The order of the fields is CDR3 protein, CDR3 DNA, clone size, D gene, J gene, V gene. The D gene is left open where the match is weak. Size values are once, few and many counts, or a class for expanded clones, and some rows have none.

CDR3: CASRPAGGSTYEQYF
DNA: TGCGCCAGCAGACCGGCGGGAGGTTCGACCTACGAGCAGTACTTC
size: NA
D: TRBD2
J: TRBJ2-7
V: TRBV5-1

CDR3: CASSPLTHQETQYF
DNA: TGTGCCAGCAGTCCTCTCACCCACCAAGAGACCCAGTACTTC
size: once
D: NA
J: TRBJ2-5
V: TRBV2

CDR3: CASSFDRGSYEQYF
DNA: TGTGCCAGCAGCTTCGACAGGGGCAGCTACGAGCAGTACTTC
size: NA
D: TRBD1
J: TRBJ2-7
V: TRBV7-2

CDR3: CAWTPHTDTQYF
DNA: TGTGCCTGGACCCCACACACAGATACGCAGTATTTT
size: NA
D: NA
J: TRBJ2-3
V: TRBV30

CDR3: CASRGTGLQEQFF
DNA: TGTGCCAGCAGAGGGACAGGATTACAAGAGCAGTTCTTC
size: NA
D: TRBD1
J: TRBJ2-1
V: TRBV2

CDR3: CASSLDSGVNTEAFF
DNA: TGCGCCAGCAGCTTGGATTCAGGAGTGAACACTGAAGCTTTCTTT
size: NA
D: NA
J: TRBJ1-1
V: TRBV5-1

CDR3: CASSLAGWGTEAFF
DNA: TGTGCCAGCAGCTTGGCCGGGTGGGGCACTGAAGCTTTCTTT
size: NA
D: NA
J: TRBJ1-1
V: TRBV5-4

CDR3: CATSRPGFEAFF
DNA: TGTGCCACCAGCAGGCCGGGATTTGAAGCTTTCTTT
size: NA
D: NA
J: TRBJ1-1
V: TRBV15

CDR3: CASPSEGVGNEQFF
DNA: TGTGCCAGTCCCTCCGAGGGCGTGGGCAATGAGCAGTTCTTC
size: NA
D: NA
J: TRBJ2-1
V: TRBV19

CDR3: CAINDRKGEIGYTF
DNA: TGTGCCATCAATGATCGGAAGGGGGAAATTGGCTACACCTTC
size: NA
D: NA
J: TRBJ1-2
V: TRBV10-3